The clone carrying this T cell receptor beta chain has at least ten counts. Its target is not known. This record belongs to a study of CD8 T cells in ankylosing spondylitis. The study, taken as a whole, reports: Disease-linked clones were found to be CD8+ and relatively rare in peripheral blood. Characteristic of ankylosing spondylitis blood, it appeared, was a TCR beta motif comprising several highly homologous variants. Past research had described some motif variants in reactive arthritis synovial fluid and blood. Matched ankylosing spondylitis synovial fluid reportedly contained a significantly enriched population of disease-linked clones.

The CDR3 has 15 residues. With 0 bases removed from V and 3 bases from J, the gap between germline ends came to 12 bases. Germline V lookup: CDR1 SGHRS, CDR2 YFSETQ. TCRdb re-called the 5' RACE reads with MiXCR, one entry per CDR3 protein. The profile shows some 130,000 distinct CDR3 sequences, 7.3% of them singletons. Sequences were obtained from blood, either unsorted or a sorted T cell fraction (not recorded which). The chain uses TRBV5-1 and TRBJ1-2; D is ambiguous. The TCR sequence derives from a female donor with ankylosing spondylitis or in good health (not recorded which). In DNA form, the CDR3 reads TGCGCCAGCAGCTTGGATGGGGTACAATACTATGGCTACACCTTC. Its protein product is CASSLDGVQYYGYTF.